This TCR beta chain is from a study of T cells in Graves' hyperthyroidism and ophthalmopathy (dated by TCRdb to the late 2010s). For context, the study as a whole: A discovery cohort of approximately 100 patients, approximately 44 with Graves' ophthalmopathy and 55 to 60 with stable Graves' hyperthyroidism, was used to find distinguishing TCR V-J signatures. TCR Vbeta CDR3 sequencing of approximately 140 peripheral blood samples (43 ophthalmopathy, 75 hyperthyroidism and roughly 17 progressor patients) is reported in the paper. The study also compared thyroid tissue and blood T-cell repertoires from several Graves' hyperthyroidism patients. The 90 to 100 discovery patients were randomly divided into training and test sets at a 7:3 ratio. Prospective prediction of ophthalmopathy was tested in an independent validation cohort consisting of 18 hyperthyroidism patients and some 16 patients who later progressed to ophthalmopathy. After sampling, hyperthyroidism patients received methimazole starting at 30 mg daily, and ophthalmopathy patients received high-dose intravenous methylprednisolone. Overall results and qualifications from the work: No statistical method was used to fix the sample size in advance, and group allocation was not hidden from the investigators. In validation, the model predicted progression to ophthalmopathy with about 71% sensitivity and approximately 74% specificity, a median of approximately 6.7 months before onset. A 13 V-J signature model separated ophthalmopathy from stable hyperthyroidism, with approximately 86% sensitivity and about 81% specificity in cross-validation and 80%/75% in testing. Most expanded thyroid clonotypes (frequency above 0.001) were also found in blood, which suggests that blood repertoires may mirror thyroid immune responses.

As for this clonotype: What antigen it recognizes has not been identified. The sample holds no much larger clone one base away, and base qualities are not on file.

V is shortened by 5 bases, J by 7 bases, and the region joining them spans 14 bases. The CDR3 sequence holds 14 residues, the cysteine and phenylalanine included. CDR3 DNA only is kept here, 42 bases in frame from base 1. CDR1 and CDR2 were assigned from the germline V gene (reference sequence) as LNHDA and SQIVND. Amplification of TCR beta CDR3 regions was carried out from RNA transcripts. The first round of RT-PCR for the TCR CDR3 was performed with the HTBI primer set and the Qiagen OneStep RT-PCR kit. Libraries were constructed in a second round of multiplex PCR, after which size selection and purification were carried out. Libraries were sequenced paired-end with 100 bp reads on an Illumina HiSeq2000. As for the authors' bioinformatics: SOAPnuke was used to process the raw data, removing reads that contained adapters or uncalled bases, had a mean Phred below 15, or lacked an exact match to the constant primer or identifier. High-quality paired reads were merged using COPE v1.2.5, and each unique nucleotide sequence was defined as a clonotype. MiTCR v1.1 was used to align clonotypes to the IMGT TRBV, TRBD and TRBJ reference segments. The analysis was restricted to V-J combinations with a frequency above 0.0001, which together covered roughly 99% of the repertoires. A TCS score was defined as the ratio between F50 (clonal expansion) and ExV (chaos), using BLOSUM62-based TCRdist between CDR3 peptides within each V-J. Welch's t-statistics and random forest reduced fewer than 550 V-J features to some 14, which were used in a naive Bayes classifier (R e1071). The public reads were reanalyzed by TCRdb: fastp trimming at Q25, MiXCR alignment, in-frame beta chains only. For every CDR3 protein sequence, its rows merge into one entry that carries the most common genes and DNA. The V and J calls and clone size are TCRdb's, not the authors'. The sample profile shows hundreds of thousands of distinct CDR3 sequences; around 42% of them were found once. The ten top clones hold roughly 8.2% of the sample.

Graves' hyperthyroidism was defined as stable when no progression to ophthalmopathy occurred over 18 months of follow-up. Hyperthyroidism patients were newly diagnosed, had a disease duration of under 2 months, and were aged 18 to 65 years. Patients with uncontrolled infections, other autoimmune diseases, pregnancy or lactation were excluded. Clinical symptoms, serum thyroxine and TRAb, thyroid ultrasound, and orbital computed tomography formed the basis for the diagnoses. Trizol reagent was used to extract total RNA, and RNA quality was then checked on an Agilent 2100 Bioanalyzer. This TCR was sampled from a woman aged 18-30 years with Graves' hyperthyroidism. Donor details come from another sample of the same person, matched by shared clones. The sequenced sample was peripheral blood or thyroid tissue (not recorded which). The V gene is TRBV19 and the J gene is TRBJ1-4, with TRBD1 tentatively as D gene (6 bases match). The CDR3 has the sequence CASSLDRRGEKLFF. The bases are TGTGCCAGTAGTCTGGACAGAAGGGGTGAAAAACTGTTTTTT.